The 3 T cell receptor beta chains reported below all come from one sample, sequenced in a study of CD8 T cells in Susac syndrome. RNA in amounts of about 0.45 to 1 ug was reverse transcribed with random hexamers. Using its own MiXCR run on the immunoSEQ multiplex PCR reads, TCRdb lists one record per CDR3 protein. Found here are under 200,000 distinct CDR3 sequences, 85% to 95% of them singletons; the top ten hold around 0.093%. Material: CD4+ T cells from PBMCs. The receptors shown here come from a human donor in good health.

The V and J genes are TRBV3-1 and TRBJ2-7, with 9 nucleotides matching TRBD2. The J segment lost 5 bases and the V segment lost 3 bases, leaving 5 bases of the junction unmatched. CDR3 size: 14 residues. Germline V gene lookup returns CDR1 LGHDT and CDR2 YNNKEL (reference sequence). The CDR3 sequence: CASSQTSGGDEQYV. CDR3 nucleotide sequence: TGTGCCAGCAGCCAGACTAGCGGTGGGGACGAGCAGTACGTC.

The gene calls are TRBV29-1 and TRBJ2-1, with 7 bases aligning to TRBD2. The germline CDR1 and CDR2 sequences are SQVTM and ANQGSEA. Trimming at V came to 8 bases and at J to 4 bases, leaving 8 bases not matched to a gene. This CDR3 has 13 residues. The CDR3 reads CSPRPAGYNEQFF. The CDR3 coding sequence is TGCAGCCCCAGGCCAGCGGGGTACAATGAGCAGTTCTTC.

This clonotype has a handful of counts. The V call is TRBV29-1, the J call TRBJ2-7; D is possibly TRBD1 or TRBD2 (5 bases each). The CDR3 has 12 amino acids. Deletions cut 6 bases from V and 0 bases from J, with 9 bases between. Germline values: CDR1 SQVTM, CDR2 ANQGSEA. The CDR3 spells CSVGTVSYEQYF. The CDR3 DNA follows: TGCAGCGTGGGGACGGTCTCCTACGAGCAGTACTTC.